This is a list of T cell receptor beta chains from one sample in a study of OX40 agonist ivuxolimab in advanced cancers. The repertoire was sequenced with immunoSEQ multiplex PCR; TCRdb's copy has only in-frame clones and lacks some. Counted here are around 80,000 clones, over 70% occurring once; the ten biggest clones make up around 0.54%. This specimen was CD4+ or CD8+ T cells sorted from blood, taken in a trial of the OX40 agonist ivuxolimab. Source of these receptors: an adult with an advanced solid tumor such as melanoma, head and neck, liver or kidney cancer. The CDR3 runs from the conserved cysteine through the conserved F or W. Each record gives: V gene, CDR3 protein.

TRBV19	CASRGGSYNEQFF
TRBV14	CASSQEMRGGYTF
TRBV29-1	CSGEQGTDTQYF
TRBV27	CASTLSGLAGGEQFF
TRBV6-1	CALWSGATDTQYF
TRBV6-5	CASRASSGYLNEQFF
TRBV6-5	CASRLSGGHYGYTF
TRBV6-1	CASSEGGSPFEQFF
TRBV19	CASSDSPSGANVLTF
TRBV11-2	CASSLDESSGRWEQFF
TRBV5-1	CASSLQKGNTEAFF
TRBV11-2	CASSPRLAEVNEQFF
TRBV10-3	CAISKSGTNYNEQFF
TRBV10-3	CAISLAGGYNEQFF
TRBV30	CAWSEGVGNTIYF
TRBV7-8	CASSSAGGTDNSNQPQHF
TRBV28	CASSLNGQTNYGYTF
TRBV7-9	CASTLISGPQNIQYF
TRBV2	CASNGQGQSYGYTF
TRBV5-6	CASSLVGLAGETQYF
TRBV11-2	CASSPQPSSGYTF
TRBV7-2	CASSLGGQTEAFF
TRBV18	CASSPGYEQYF
TRBV6-1	CASSEWPGTQYF
TRBV4-1	CASSQGASGNTIYF
TRBV28	CASSQINTEAFF
TRBV27	CASSFLTGKFVNSPLHF
TRBV7-2	CASSLEGAGNSPLHF
TRBV6-6	CASSYPGELFF
TRBV7-2	CASSLPSNVDSLTDTQYF
TRBV11-2	CASSSFSGTSGTEQFF
TRBV29-1	CSVVQGVTLNTGELFF
TRBV7-6	CASSPQGGSIYNSPLHF
TRBV5-1	CASSFPYSRSSIPTGEQFF